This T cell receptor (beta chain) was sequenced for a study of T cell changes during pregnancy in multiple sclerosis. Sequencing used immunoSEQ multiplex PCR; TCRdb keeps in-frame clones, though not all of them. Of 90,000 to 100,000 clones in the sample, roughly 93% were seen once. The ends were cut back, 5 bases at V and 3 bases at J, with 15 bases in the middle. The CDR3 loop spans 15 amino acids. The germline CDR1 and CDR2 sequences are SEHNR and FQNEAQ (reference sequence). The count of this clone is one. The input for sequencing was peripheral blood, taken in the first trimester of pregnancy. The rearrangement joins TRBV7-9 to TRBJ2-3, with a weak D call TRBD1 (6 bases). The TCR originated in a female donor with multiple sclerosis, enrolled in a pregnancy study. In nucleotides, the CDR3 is TGTGCCAGCAGCCCGAGACAGGATGGGACAGATACGCAGTATTTT. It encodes CASSPRQDGTDTQYF.